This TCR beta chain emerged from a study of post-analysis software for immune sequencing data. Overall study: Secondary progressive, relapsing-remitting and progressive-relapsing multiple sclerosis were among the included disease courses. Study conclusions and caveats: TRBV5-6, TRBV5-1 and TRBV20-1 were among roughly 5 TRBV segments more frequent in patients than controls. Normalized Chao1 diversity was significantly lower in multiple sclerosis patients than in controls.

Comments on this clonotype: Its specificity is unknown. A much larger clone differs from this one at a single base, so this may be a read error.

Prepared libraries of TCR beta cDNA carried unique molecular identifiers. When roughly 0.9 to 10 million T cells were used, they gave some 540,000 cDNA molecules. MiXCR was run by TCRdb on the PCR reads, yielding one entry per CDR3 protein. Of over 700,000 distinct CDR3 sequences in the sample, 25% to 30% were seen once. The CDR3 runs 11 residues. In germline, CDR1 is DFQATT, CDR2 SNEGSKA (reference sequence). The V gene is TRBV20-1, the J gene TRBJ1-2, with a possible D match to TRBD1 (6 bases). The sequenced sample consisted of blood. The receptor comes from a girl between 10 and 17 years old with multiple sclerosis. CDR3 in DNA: TGCAGTGCTACAGGGGACTATGGCCACACCTTC. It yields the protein CSATGDYGHTF.